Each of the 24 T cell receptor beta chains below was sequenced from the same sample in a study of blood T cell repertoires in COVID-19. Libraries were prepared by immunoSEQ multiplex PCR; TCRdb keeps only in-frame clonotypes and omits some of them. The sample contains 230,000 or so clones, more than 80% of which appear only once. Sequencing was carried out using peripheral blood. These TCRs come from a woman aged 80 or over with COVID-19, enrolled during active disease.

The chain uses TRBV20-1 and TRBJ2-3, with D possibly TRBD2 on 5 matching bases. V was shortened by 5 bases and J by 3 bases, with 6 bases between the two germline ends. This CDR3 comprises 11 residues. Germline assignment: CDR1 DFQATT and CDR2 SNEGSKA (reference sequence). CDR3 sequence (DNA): TGCAGTGCTGTAGCGACAGATACGCAGTATTTT. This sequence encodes CSAVATDTQYF.

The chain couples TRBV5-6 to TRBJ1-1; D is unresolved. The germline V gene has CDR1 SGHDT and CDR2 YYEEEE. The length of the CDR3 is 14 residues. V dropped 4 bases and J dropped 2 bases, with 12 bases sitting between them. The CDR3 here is CASSTKRLNTEAFF. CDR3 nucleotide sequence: TGTGCCAGCAGCACCAAGCGCCTAAACACTGAAGCTTTCTTT. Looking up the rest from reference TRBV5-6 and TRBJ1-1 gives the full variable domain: DAGVTQSPTHLIKTRGQQVTLRCSPKSGHDTVSWYQQALGQGPQFIFQYYEEEERQRGNFPDRFSGHQFPNYSSELNVNALLLGDSALYLCASSTKRLNTEAFFGQGTRLTVV.

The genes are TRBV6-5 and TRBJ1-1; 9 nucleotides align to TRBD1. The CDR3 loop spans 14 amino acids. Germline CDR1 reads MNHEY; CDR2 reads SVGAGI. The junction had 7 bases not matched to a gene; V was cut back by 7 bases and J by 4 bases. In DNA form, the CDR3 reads TGTGCCAGCACCCTAACAGGGGGCTTCACTGAAGCTTTCTTT. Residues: CASTLTGGFTEAFF.

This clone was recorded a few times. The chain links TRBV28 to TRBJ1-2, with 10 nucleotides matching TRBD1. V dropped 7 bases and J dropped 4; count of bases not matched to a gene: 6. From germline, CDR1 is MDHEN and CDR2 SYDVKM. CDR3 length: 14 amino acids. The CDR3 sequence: CASTTGGLIYGYTF. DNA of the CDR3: TGTGCCAGCACGACAGGGGGCCTGATCTATGGCTACACCTTC.

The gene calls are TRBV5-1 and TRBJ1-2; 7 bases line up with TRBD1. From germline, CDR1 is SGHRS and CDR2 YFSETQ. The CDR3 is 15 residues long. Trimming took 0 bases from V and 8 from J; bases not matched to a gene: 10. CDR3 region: CASSLAIGRGQGYTF. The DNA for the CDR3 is TGCGCCAGCAGCTTGGCCATAGGTAGGGGGCAAGGCTACACCTTC.

The CDR3 region has the DNA TGTGCCAGCAGCCTTACAGGGATTGGCTCCTACGAGCAGTACTTC. Protein: CASSLTGIGSYEQYF. This chain uses TRBV3-1 (or the pseudogene TRBV3-2) with TRBJ2-7, with D possibly TRBD1 on 6 matching bases. V was clipped by 4 bases and J by 0 bases, with 13 bases between them. Germline V CDR1 and CDR2: LGHDT, YNNKEL (reference sequence). The CDR3 sequence is 15 residues long.

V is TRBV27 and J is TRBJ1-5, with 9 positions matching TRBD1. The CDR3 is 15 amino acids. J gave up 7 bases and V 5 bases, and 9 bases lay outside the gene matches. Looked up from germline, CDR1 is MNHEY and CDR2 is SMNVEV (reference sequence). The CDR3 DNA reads TGTGCCAGCAGTCCCCAGGGGACAGGGCTCCAGCCCCAGCATTTT. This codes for CASSPQGTGLQPQHF.

The CDR3 DNA reads as TGTGCCAGCAGCTCCAAACTTGGGACAGGGGGCAGGGAGACCCAGTACTTC. This codes for CASSSKLGTGGRETQYF. This chain links TRBV5-6 with TRBJ2-5; 12 bases agree with TRBD1. This CDR3 has 17 amino acids. The germline gives CDR1 SGHDT, CDR2 YYEEEE. Unmatched junction bases numbered 11, after V lost 3 bases and J lost 5 bases. The full variable domain, with the rest looked up from reference TRBV5-6 and TRBJ2-5, is DAGVTQSPTHLIKTRGQQVTLRCSPKSGHDTVSWYQQALGQGPQFIFQYYEEEERQRGNFPDRFSGHQFPNYSSELNVNALLLGDSALYLCASSSKLGTGGRETQYFGPGTRLLVL.

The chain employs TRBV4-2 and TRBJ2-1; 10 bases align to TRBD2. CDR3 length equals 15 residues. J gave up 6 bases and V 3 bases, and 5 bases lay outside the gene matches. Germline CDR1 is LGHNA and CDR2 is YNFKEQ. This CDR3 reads CASSHISGGFNEQFF. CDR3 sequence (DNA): TGTGCCAGCAGCCATATTAGCGGGGGGTTCAATGAGCAGTTCTTC.

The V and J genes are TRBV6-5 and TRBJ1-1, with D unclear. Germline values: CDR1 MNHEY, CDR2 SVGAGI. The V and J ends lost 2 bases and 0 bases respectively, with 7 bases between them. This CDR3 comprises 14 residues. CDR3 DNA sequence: TGTGCCAGCAGTTACGAGTTCATGAACACTGAAGCTTTCTTT. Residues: CASSYEFMNTEAFF.

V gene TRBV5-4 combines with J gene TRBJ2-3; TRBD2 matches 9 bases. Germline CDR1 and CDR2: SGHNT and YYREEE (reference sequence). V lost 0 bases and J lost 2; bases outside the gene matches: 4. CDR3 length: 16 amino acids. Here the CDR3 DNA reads TGTGCCAGCAGCTTGGCCCAGCGGGGGGCCACAGATACGCAGTATTTT. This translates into CASSLAQRGATDTQYF. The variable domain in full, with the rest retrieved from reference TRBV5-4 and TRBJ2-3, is ETGVTQSPTHLIKTRGQQVTLRCSSQSGHNTVSWYQQALGQGPQFIFQYYREEENGRGNFPPRFSGLQFPNYSSELNVNALELDDSALYLCASSLAQRGATDTQYFGPGTRLTVL.

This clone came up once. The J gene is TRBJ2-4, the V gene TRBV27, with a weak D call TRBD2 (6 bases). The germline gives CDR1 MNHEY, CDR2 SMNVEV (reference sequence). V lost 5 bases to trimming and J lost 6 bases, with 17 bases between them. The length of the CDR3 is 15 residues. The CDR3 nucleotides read TGTGCCAGCAGTACGGCGGCGGGGCTCTTAAACATTCAGTACTTC. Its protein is CASSTAAGLLNIQYF.

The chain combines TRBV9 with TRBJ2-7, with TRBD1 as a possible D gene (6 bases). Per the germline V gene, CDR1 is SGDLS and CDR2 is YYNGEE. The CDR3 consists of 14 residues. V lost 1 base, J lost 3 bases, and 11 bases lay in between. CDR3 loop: CASSVTGQSYEQYF. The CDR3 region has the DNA TGTGCCAGCAGCGTAACTGGACAGAGCTACGAGCAGTACTTC.

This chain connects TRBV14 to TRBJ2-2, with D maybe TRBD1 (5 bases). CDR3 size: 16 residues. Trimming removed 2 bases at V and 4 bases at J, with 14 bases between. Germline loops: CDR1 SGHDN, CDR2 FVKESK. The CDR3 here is CASSQLTSRGTGELFF. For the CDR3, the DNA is TGTGCCAGCAGCCAACTTACCTCTAGGGGCACCGGGGAGCTGTTTTTT.

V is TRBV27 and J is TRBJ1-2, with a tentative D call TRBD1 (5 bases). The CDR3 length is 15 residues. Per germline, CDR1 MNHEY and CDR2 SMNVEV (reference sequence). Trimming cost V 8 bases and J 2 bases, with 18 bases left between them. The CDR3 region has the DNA TGTGCCAGCCGGAAAGGGAACAGGCAGAACTATGGCTACACCTTC. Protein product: CASRKGNRQNYGYTF.

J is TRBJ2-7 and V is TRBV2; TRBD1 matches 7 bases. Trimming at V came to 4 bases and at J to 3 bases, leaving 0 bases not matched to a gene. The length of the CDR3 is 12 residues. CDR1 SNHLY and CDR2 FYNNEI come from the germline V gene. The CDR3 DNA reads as TGTGCCAGCAGTGGACAGGGCTACGAGCAGTACTTC. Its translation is CASSGQGYEQYF. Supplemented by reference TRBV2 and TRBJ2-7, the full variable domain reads EPEVTQTPSHQVTQMGQEVILRCVPISNHLYFYWYRQILGQKVEFLVSFYNNEISEKSEIFDDQFSVERPDGSNFTLKIRSTKLEDSAMYFCASSGQGYEQYFGPGTRLTVT.

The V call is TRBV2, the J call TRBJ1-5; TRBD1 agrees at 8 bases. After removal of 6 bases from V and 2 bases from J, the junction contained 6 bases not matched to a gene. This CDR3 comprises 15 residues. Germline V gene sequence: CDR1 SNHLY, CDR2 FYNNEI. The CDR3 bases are TGTGCCAGCAGCCCAGGGGGCTGGGGCAATCAGCCCCAGCATTTT. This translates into CASSPGGWGNQPQHF.

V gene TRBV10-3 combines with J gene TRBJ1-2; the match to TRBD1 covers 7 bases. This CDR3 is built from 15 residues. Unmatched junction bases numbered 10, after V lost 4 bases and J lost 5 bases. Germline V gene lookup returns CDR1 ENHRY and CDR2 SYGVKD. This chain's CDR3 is CAISGGGMVGYGYTF. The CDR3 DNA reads TGTGCCATCAGTGGAGGGGGCATGGTGGGGTATGGCTACACCTTC.

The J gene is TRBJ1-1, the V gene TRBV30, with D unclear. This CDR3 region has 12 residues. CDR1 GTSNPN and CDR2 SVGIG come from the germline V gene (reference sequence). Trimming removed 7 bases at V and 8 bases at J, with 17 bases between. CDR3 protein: CAFNSIREEAFF. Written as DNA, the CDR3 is TGTGCCTTCAACTCGATCCGGGAGGAAGCTTTCTTT.

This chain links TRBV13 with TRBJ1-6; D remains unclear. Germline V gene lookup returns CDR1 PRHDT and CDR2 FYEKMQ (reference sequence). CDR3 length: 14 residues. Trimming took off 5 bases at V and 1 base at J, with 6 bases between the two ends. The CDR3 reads CASSLRSYNSPLHF. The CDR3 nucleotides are TGTGCCAGCAGCCTAAGATCCTATAATTCACCCCTCCACTTT.

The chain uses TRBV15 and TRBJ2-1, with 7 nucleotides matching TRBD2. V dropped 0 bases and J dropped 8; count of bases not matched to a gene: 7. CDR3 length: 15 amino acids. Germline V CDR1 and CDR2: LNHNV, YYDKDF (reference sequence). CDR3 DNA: TGTGCCACCAGCAGAGAAGCGGGAATTAGCGATGAGCAGTTCTTC. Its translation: CATSREAGISDEQFF. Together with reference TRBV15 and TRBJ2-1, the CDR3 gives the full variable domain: DAMVIQNPRYQVTQFGKPVTLSCSQTLNHNVMYWYQQKSSQAPKLLFHYYDKDFNNEADTPDNFQSRRPNTSFCFLDIRSPGLGDTAMYLCATSREAGISDEQFFGPGTRLTVL.

Here the CDR3 DNA reads TGTGCCAGCAGCTCCAGGACTAGCGGGAGGGAGACCCAGTACTTC. Translated: CASSSRTSGRETQYF. The chain joins TRBV7-3 to TRBJ2-5; 14 nucleotides align to TRBD2. V gave up 4 bases and J gave up 5 bases; unmatched junction bases: 3. Germline CDR1 SGHTA, CDR2 FQGTGA. This CDR3 has 15 amino acids.

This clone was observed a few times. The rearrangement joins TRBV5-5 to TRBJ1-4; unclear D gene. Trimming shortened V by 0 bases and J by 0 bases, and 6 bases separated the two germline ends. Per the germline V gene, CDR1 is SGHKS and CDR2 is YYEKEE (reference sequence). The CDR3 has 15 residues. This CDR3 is CASSLEAATNEKLFF. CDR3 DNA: TGTGCCAGCAGCTTGGAGGCGGCAACTAATGAAAAACTGTTTTTT.

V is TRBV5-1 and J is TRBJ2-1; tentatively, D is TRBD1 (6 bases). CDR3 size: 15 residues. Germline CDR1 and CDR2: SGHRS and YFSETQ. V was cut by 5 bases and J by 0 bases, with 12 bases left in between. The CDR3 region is CASRKGDGSYNEQFF. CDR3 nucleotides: TGCGCCAGCAGGAAGGGGGATGGCTCCTACAATGAGCAGTTCTTC. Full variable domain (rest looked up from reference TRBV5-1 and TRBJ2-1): KAGVTQTPRYLIKTRGQQVTLSCSPISGHRSVSWYQQTPGQGLQFLFEYFSETQRNKGNFPGRFSGRQFSNSRSEMNVSTLELGDSALYLCASRKGDGSYNEQFFGPGTRLTVL.